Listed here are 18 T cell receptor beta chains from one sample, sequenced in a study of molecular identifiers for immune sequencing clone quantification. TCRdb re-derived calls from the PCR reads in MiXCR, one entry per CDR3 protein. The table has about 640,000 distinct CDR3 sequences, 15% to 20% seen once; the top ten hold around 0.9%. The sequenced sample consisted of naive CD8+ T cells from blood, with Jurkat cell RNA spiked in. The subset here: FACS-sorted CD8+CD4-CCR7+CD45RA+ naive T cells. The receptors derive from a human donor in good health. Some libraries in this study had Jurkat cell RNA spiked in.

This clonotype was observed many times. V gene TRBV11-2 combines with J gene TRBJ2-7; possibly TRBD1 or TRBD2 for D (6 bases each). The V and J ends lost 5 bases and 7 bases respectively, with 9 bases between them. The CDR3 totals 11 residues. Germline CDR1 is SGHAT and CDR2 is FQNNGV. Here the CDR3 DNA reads TGTGCCAGCAGCCGGGGGCTGGAGCAGTACTTC. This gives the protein CASSRGLEQYF.

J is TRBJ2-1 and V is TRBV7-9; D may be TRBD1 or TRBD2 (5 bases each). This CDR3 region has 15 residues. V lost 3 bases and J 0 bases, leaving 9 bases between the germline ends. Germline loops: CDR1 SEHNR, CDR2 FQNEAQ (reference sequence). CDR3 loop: CASSLGTLSYNEQFF. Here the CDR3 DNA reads TGTGCCAGCAGCTTGGGGACCCTCTCCTACAATGAGCAGTTCTTC.

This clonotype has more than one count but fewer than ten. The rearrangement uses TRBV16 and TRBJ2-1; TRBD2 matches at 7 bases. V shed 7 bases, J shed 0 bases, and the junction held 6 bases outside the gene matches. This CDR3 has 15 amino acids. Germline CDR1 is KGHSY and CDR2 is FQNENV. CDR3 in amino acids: CASNLAVSSYNEQFF. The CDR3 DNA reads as TGTGCCAGCAACCTAGCGGTTAGCTCCTACAATGAGCAGTTCTTC.

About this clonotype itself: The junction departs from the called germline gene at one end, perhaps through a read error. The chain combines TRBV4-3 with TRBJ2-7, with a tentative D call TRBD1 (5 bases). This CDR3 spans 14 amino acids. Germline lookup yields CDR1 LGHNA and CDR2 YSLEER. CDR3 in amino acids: CAGSQDWGFYEQYF. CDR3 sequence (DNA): TGCGCCGGCAGCCAAGATTGGGGCTTCTACGAGCAGTACTTC.

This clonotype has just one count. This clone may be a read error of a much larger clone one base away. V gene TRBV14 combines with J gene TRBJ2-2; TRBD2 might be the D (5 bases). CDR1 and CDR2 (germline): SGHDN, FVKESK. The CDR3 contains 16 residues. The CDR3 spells CASSQVYGRVTGEPFF. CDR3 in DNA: TGTGCCAGCAGCCAAGTCTACGGAAGGGTAACCGGGGAGCCGTTTTTT.

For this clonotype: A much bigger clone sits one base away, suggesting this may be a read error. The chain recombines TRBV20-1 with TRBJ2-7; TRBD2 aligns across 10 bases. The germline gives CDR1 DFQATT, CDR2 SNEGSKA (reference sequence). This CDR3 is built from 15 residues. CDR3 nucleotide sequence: TGCGGTGCCTATTCCCTCAGCGGGGGGGCCTACGAGCAGTACTTC. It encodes CGAYSLSGGAYEQYF.

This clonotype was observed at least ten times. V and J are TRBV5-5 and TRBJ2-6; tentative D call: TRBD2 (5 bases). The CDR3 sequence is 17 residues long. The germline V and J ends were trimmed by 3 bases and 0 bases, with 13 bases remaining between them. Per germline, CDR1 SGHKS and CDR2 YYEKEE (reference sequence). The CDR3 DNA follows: TGTGCCAGCAGCTGGATGCCGGGGTTCTCTGGGGCCAACGTCCTGACTTTC. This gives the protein CASSWMPGFSGANVLTF.

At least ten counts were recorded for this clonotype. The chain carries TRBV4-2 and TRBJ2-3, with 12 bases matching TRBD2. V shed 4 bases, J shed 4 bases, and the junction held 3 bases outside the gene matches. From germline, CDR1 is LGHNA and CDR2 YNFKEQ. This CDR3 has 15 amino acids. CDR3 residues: CASSPTSGSADTQYF. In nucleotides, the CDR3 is TGTGCCAGCAGCCCGACTAGCGGGAGTGCAGATACGCAGTATTTT.

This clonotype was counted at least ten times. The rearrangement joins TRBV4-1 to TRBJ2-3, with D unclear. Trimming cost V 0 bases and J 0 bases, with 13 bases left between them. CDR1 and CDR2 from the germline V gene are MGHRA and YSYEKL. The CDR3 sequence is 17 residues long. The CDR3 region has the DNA TGCGCCAGCAGCCAAGATCCCCCGATTACTAGCACAGATACGCAGTATTTT. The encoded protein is CASSQDPPITSTDTQYF.

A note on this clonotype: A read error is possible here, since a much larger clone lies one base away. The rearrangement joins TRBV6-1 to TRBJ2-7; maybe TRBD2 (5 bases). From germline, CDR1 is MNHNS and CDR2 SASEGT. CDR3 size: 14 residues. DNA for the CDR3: TGTGCCAGCAGTGAATTCGACTATTCCTACGGGCAGTACTTC. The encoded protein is CASSEFDYSYGQYF.

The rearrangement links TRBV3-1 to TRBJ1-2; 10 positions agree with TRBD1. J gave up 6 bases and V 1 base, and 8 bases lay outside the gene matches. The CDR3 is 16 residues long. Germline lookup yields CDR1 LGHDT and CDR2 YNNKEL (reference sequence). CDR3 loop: CASSQVVGQGNDGYTF. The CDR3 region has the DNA TGTGCCAGCAGCCAAGTTGTGGGACAGGGGAACGATGGCTACACCTTC.

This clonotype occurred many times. DNA of the CDR3: TGTGCCAGCAGCTCGTTATCAGGGACAACTAATGAAAAACTGTTTTTT. Residues: CASSSLSGTTNEKLFF. V is TRBV5-8 and J is TRBJ1-4; tentative D call: TRBD1 (5 bases). CDR3 length: 16 residues. The germline V and J ends were trimmed by 3 bases and 0 bases, with 12 bases remaining between them. Germline lookup yields CDR1 SGHTS and CDR2 YDEGEE.

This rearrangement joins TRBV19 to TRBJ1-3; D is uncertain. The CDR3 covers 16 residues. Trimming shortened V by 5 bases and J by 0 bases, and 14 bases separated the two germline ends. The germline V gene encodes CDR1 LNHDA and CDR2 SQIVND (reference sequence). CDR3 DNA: TGTGCCAGTAGTCCGTTCCGGACTCTCTCTGGAAACACCATATATTTT. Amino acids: CASSPFRTLSGNTIYF.

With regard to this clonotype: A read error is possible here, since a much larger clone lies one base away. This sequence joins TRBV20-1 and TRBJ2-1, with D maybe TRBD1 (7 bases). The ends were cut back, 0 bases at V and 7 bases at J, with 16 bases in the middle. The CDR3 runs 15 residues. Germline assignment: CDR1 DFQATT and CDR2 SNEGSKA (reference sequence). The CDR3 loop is CSARDGRGAVNEQFF. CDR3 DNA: TGCAGTGCTAGAGATGGCAGGGGGGCCGTAAATGAGCAGTTCTTC.

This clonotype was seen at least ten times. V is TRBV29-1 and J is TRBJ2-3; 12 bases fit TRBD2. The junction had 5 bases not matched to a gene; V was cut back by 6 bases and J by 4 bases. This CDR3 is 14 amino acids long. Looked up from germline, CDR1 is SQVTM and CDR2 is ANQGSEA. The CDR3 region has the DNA TGCAGCGTGGTACTAGCGGGGGGAGCAGATACGCAGTATTTT. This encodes CSVVLAGGADTQYF.

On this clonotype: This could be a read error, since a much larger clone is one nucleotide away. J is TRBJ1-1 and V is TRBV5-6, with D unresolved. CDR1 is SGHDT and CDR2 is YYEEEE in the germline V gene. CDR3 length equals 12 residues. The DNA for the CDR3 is TGTGCCAGCAGCTACCGTAGTACTGAAGCTCTCTTT. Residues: CASSYRSTEALF. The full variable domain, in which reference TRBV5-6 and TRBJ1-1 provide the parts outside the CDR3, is DAGVTQSPTHLIKTRGQQVTLRCSPKSGHDTVSWYQQALGQGPQFIFQYYEEEERQRGNFPDRFSGHQFPNYSSELNVNALLLGDSALYLCASSYRSTEALFGQGTRLTVV.

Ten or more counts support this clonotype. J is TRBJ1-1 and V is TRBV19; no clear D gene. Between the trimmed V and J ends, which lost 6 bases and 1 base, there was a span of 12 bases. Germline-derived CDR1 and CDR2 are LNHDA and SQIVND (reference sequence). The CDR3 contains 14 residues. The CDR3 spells CASSPLEGNTEAFF. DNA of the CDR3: TGTGCCAGTAGCCCACTAGAGGGGAACACTGAAGCTTTCTTT. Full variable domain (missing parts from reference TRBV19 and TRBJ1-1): DGGITQSPKYLFRKEGQNVTLSCEQNLNHDAMYWYRQDPGQGLRLIYYSQIVNDFQKGDIAEGYSVSREKKESFPLTVTSAQKNPTAFYLCASSPLEGNTEAFFGQGTRLTVV.

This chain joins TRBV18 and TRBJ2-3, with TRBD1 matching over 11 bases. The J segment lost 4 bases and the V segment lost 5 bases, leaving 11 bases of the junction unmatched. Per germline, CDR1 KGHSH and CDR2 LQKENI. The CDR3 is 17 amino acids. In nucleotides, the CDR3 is TGTGCCAGCTCAACTACCGGGACAGGGGGTCTCGCAGATACGCAGTATTTT. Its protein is CASSTTGTGGLADTQYF.